This TCR beta chain was profiled in a study of identifying expanded T cells in peripheral blood. This CDR3 has 13 residues. The V gene's germline CDR1 is GTSNPN and CDR2 SVGIG (reference sequence). V was clipped by 2 bases and J by 1 base; unmatched bases: 1. Generated by immunoSEQ multiplex PCR, the TCRdb table keeps only in-frame clones and is missing some. This table holds 97,000 or so clones, about nine tenths found once. The TCR was taken from a person between 18 and 75 years old in good health. Sequenced: blood. The chain employs TRBV30 and TRBJ2-5; TRBD2 matches 7 bases. CDR3 amino acids: CAWSRLAQETQYF. The CDR3 bases are TGTGCCTGGAGTCGACTAGCCCAAGAGACCCAGTACTTC.